This is a list of T cell receptor beta chains from one sample in a study of CD8+CD57+ T cells in acquired aplastic anemia. TCRdb reprocessed the reads with MiXCR, giving one entry per CDR3 protein. The sample records approximately 380,000 distinct CDR3 sequences, around 68% being singletons. Sequencing was carried out using sorted CD4+, CD8+, or CD8+CD57+ T cells (not recorded which) from PBMCs. All receptors derive from a human donor in good health, serving as a control. Each CDR3 is given with its conserved first and last residue. D genes are given only for firm matches. Clone size, where shown, is once, few, many, or a class for clones that have expanded.

d_call | j_call | clone_size | v_call | cdr3_aa | cdr3_nt
. | TRBJ1-6 | . | TRBV2 | CATSGTRGHTGDLYF | TGTGCCACCAGTGGGACTAGGGGCCATACTGGGGACCTGTATTTT
TRBD1 | TRBJ1-2 | . | TRBV5-1 | CASSGDGTGYGYTF | TGCGCCAGCAGCGGAGACGGGACAGGGTATGGCTACACCTTC
. | TRBJ2-7 | . | TRBV7-2 | CASSCTGTGSYEQYF | TGTGCCAGCAGCTGCACCGGGACCGGTTCCTACGAGCAGTACTTC
. | TRBJ1-5 | . | TRBV19 | CASSVAGRGDQPQHF | TGTGCCAGTAGTGTAGCTGGGAGAGGGGATCAGCCCCAGCATTTT
. | TRBJ2-7 | . | TRBV7-2 | CASSLALGLSCEQYF | TGTGCCAGCAGCTTAGCGTTGGGCCTCAGTTGCGAGCAGTACTTC
. | TRBJ1-6 | many | TRBV30 | CAWDRLNSPLHF | TGTGCCTGGGACAGACTCAATTCACCCCTCCACTTT
. | TRBJ1-1 | . | TRBV19 | CASSIGEGKETQYFF | TGTGCCAGTAGTATAGGAGAGGGAAAAGAGACCCAGTACTTCTTT
. | TRBJ1-2 | . | TRBV13 | CASSHRSDYGYTF | TGTGCCAGCAGCCATAGGTCGGACTATGGCTACACCTTC
. | TRBJ1-4 | . | TRBV10-3 | CAIGWWQGNETLFF | TGTGCCATCGGGTGGTGGCAGGGCAATGAGACCCTGTTTTTT
. | TRBJ2-5 | . | TRBV10-3 | CAISDIGKESGATETQYF | TGTGCCATCAGTGACATTGGGAAGGAGTCTGGGGCGACAGAGACCCAGTACTTC
. | TRBJ2-7 | . | TRBV7-9 | CASSLGLIAYRNQF | TGTGCCAGCAGCTTAGGATTGATAGCATACAGGAATCAGTTC
. | TRBJ1-5 | . | TRBV19 | CASSIGDSQPQHF | TGTGCCAGTAGTATCGGAGACAGTCAGCCCCAGCATTTT
TRBD1 | TRBJ1-2 | . | TRBV5-4 | CASSFGGGGHTF | TGTGCCAGCAGCTTTGGAGGAGGGGGCCACACCTTC
. | TRBJ1-3 | . | TRBV5-6 | CASSVGTGGGNTIYF | TGTGCCAGCAGCGTAGGGACGGGCGGTGGAAACACCATATATTTT
TRBD1 | TRBJ1-1 | many | TRBV7-3 | CASSLTQGGEAFF | TGTGCCAGCAGCTTAACACAGGGGGGTGAAGCTTTCTTT
. | TRBJ1-5 | . | TRBV5-4 | CASSQGQEPQHF | TGTGCCAGCAGCCAAGGACAAGAGCCCCAGCATTTT
. | TRBJ1-2 | . | TRBV9 | CASSPVVGPSHHYTF | TGTGCCAGCAGCCCGGTCGTGGGGCCTTCCCACCACTACACCTTC
. | TRBJ1-4 | many | TRBV7-2 | CASSQTATNEKLFF | TGTGCCAGCAGTCAGACAGCAACTAATGAAAAACTGTTTTTT
. | TRBJ2-2 | . | TRBV7-2 | CASSHLQGRLAIGELFF | TGTGCCAGCAGCCATTTACAAGGACGGCTAGCAATCGGGGAGCTGTTTTTT
. | TRBJ2-3 | . | TRBV7-2 | CASSLGGAGDTQYF | TGTGCCAGCAGCTTGGGGGGGGCCGGTGATACGCAGTATTTT
. | TRBJ2-5 | . | TRBV9 | CASSVDPYQETQYF | TGTGCCAGCAGCGTAGATCCGTACCAAGAGACCCAGTACTTC
. | TRBJ1-5 | few | TRBV27 | CASSPGAYSNQPQHF | TGTGCCAGCAGCCCGGGTGCTTATAGCAATCAGCCCCAGCATTTT
. | TRBJ1-6 | once | TRBV9 | CASSVGTGKGGWSPLHF | TGTGCCAGCAGCGTAGGCACAGGGAAGGGAGGGTGGTCACCCCTCCACTTT
. | TRBJ2-1 | . | TRBV6-2/TRBV6-3 | CATSDLRGGVYNEQSF | TGTGCCACCAGTGATTTGAGAGGGGGGGTCTACAATGAGCAGTCCTTC
TRBD1 | TRBJ2-3 | once | TRBV2 | CASSGPWDRGGGTQYF | TGTGCCAGCAGTGGGCCCTGGGACAGGGGGGGGGGCACGCAGTATTTT
TRBD1 | TRBJ2-2 | . | TRBV9 | CASSVNSQGMGEQFF | TGTGCCAGCAGCGTGAATTCACAGGGGATGGGGGAGCAGTTTTTT
. | TRBJ1-3 | . | TRBV19 | CASLGTASGNTIYF | TGTGCCAGTTTGGGGACTGCCTCTGGAAACACCATATATTTT
. | TRBJ1-1 | few | TRBV19 | CASSIPVSNTEASF | TGTGCCAGTAGTATCCCAGTAAGTAACACTGAAGCTTCCTTT
. | TRBJ2-5 | . | TRBV9 | CACSPTGGGETQYF | TGTGCCTGCAGCCCAACGGGGGGCGGCGAGACCCAGTACTTC
TRBD1 | TRBJ1-3 | many | TRBV7-2 | CASSFYRGPLENTIYF | TGTGCCAGCAGCTTTTACAGGGGACCTCTAGAAAACACCATATATTTT
TRBD2 | TRBJ2-1 | once | TRBV10-3 | CAISGTSGVTNEQFF | TGTGCCATCAGTGGAACGAGCGGGGTTACCAATGAGCAGTTCTTC
TRBD2 | TRBJ2-3 | once | TRBV10-3 | CAISEAGAGGEEDTQYF | TGTGCCATCAGTGAGGCCGGGGCGGGGGGCGAGGAAGATACGCAGTATTTT
. | TRBJ1-5 | . | TRBV11-3 | CASSASGGGNQPQHF | TGTGCCAGCAGTGCTTCGGGGGGGGGCAATCAGCCCCAGCATTTT
. | TRBJ1-1 | few | TRBV20-1 | CGAPGPLAHPVAFF | TGCGGTGCCCCCGGGCCCCTTGCTCACCCTGTAGCTTTCTTT
. | TRBJ2-3 | many | TRBV9 | CASSVAPGVAGTDTQYF | TGTGCCAGCAGCGTAGCACCCGGAGTAGCCGGCACAGATACGCAGTATTTT
. | TRBJ2-3 | . | TRBV9 | CASSVGLGGDTQYF | TGTGCCAGCAGCGTAGGTCTAGGCGGAGATACGCAGTATTTT
TRBD1 | TRBJ1-5 | . | TRBV20-1 | CSAVPYQGAAQHF | TGCAGTGCTGTTCCTTACCAGGGGGCGGCCCAGCATTTT
. | TRBJ1-2 | . | TRBV7-8 | CASSLLDRDPYGYTF | TGTGCCAGCAGCTTACTGGACCGAGACCCCTATGGCTACACCTTC
. | TRBJ2-6 | . | TRBV7-3 | CASSLTDQSDGYTLTF | TGTGCCAGCAGCCTGACGGACCAAAGCGATGGCTACACCCTGACTTTC
TRBD2 | TRBJ2-2 | . | TRBV7-8 | CASSLHGGINTGEFF | TGTGCCAGCAGCCTTCACGGGGGGATCAACACCGGGGAGTTTTTT
. | TRBJ2-5 | . | TRBV9 | CASSLRWGVGENQYF | TGTGCCAGCAGCTTAAGGTGGGGAGTAGGAGAGAACCAGTACTTC
. | TRBJ1-3 | many | TRBV6-2/TRBV6-3 | CASSYGTGTGNTIYF | TGTGCCAGCAGTTACGGGACCGGGACAGGAAACACCATATATTTT
TRBD1 | TRBJ2-1 | . | TRBV28 | CASSSGQGWVRSYNEQFF | TGTGCCAGCAGTTCGGGACAGGGGTGGGTGCGCTCCTACAATGAGCAGTTCTTC
TRBD2 | TRBJ2-7 | once | TRBV7-2 | CASSPGLAGAEIYEQYF | TGTGCCAGCAGCCCGGGACTAGCGGGGGCCGAAATCTACGAGCAGTACTTC
. | TRBJ1-2 | . | TRBV5-1 | CASSFDVTGELFFGEGYTF | .
TRBD1 | TRBJ2-7 | many | TRBV19 | CASSKGQGLYEQYF | TGTGCCAGTAGTAAGGGACAGGGACTTTACGAGCAGTACTTC
. | TRBJ1-5 | . | TRBV12-3/TRBV12-4 | CASSPGEGNQPQHF | TGTGCCAGCAGCCCCGGGGAGGGCAATCAGCCCCAGCATTTT
. | TRBJ1-3 | . | TRBV11-3 | CASSSGPSSGNTIYF | TGTGCCAGCAGCTCCGGACCGAGCTCTGGAAACACCATATATTTT
. | TRBJ2-3 | many | TRBV2 | CASSPSADTQYF | TGTGCCAGCAGTCCCTCAGCAGATACGCAGTATTTT
. | TRBJ1-5 | few | TRBV6-1 | CASRPGGSNQPQHF | TGTGCCAGCAGGCCGGGGGGGAGCAATCAGCCCCAGCATTTT
. | TRBJ1-4 | . | TRBV7-2 | CASSLPGKELVFLFF | TGTGCCAGCAGCTTACCCGGGAAAGAATTAGTGTTTCTGTTTTTT